The clone carrying this T cell receptor (beta chain) was seen a few times. This CDR3 comprises 15 residues. V was clipped by 5 bases and J by 1 base; unmatched bases: 6. The germline CDR1 and CDR2 sequences are MNHEY and SVGEGT. This record comes from a study of Graves' ophthalmopathy and Graves' hyperthyroidism. The TCR beta CDR3 regions underwent amplification from RNA transcripts. RT-PCR was first run with HTBI primers, then multiplex PCR in a second round. TCRdb used MiXCR to reprocess the multiplex PCR reads, holding one entry per CDR3 protein. The table lists 150,000 to 200,000 distinct CDR3 sequences, around 40% of them singletons, with around 8.9% in the top ten.

This sequence was found in a man aged 30-40 years with Graves' ophthalmopathy. The sample consisted of peripheral blood. This chain uses TRBV6-2 or TRBV6-3 with TRBJ2-5, with 8 positions matching TRBD2. In DNA form, the CDR3 reads TGTGCCAGCAGTCGTAGCGGGATGCTCCAAGAGACCCAGTACTTC. Translated: CASSRSGMLQETQYF.